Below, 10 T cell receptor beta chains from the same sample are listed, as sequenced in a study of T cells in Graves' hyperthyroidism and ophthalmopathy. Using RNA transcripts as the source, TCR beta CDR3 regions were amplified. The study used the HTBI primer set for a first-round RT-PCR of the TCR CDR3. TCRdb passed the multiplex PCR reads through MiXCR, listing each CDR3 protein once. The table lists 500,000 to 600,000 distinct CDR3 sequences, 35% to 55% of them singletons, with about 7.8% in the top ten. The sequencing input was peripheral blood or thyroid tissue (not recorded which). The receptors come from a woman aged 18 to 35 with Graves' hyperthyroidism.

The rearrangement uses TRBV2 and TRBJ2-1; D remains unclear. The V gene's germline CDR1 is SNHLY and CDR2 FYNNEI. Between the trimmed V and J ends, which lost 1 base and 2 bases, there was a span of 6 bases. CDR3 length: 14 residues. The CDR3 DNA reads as TGTGCCAGCAGTGAAGAAGGTACCTACAATGAGCAGTTCTTC. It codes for CASSEEGTYNEQFF.

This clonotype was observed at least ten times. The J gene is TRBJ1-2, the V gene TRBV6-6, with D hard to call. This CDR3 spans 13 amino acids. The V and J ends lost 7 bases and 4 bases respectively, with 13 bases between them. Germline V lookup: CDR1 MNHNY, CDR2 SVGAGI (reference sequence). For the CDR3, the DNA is TGTGCCAGCACGCCCGACATAAGCTATGGCTACACCTTC. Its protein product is CASTPDISYGYTF.

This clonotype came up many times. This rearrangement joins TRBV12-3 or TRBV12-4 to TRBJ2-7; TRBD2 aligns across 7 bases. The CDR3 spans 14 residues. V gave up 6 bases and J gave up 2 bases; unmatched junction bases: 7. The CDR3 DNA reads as TGTGCCAGCAGACCTTCCGGACTAGCCTACGAGCAGTACTTC. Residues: CASRPSGLAYEQYF.

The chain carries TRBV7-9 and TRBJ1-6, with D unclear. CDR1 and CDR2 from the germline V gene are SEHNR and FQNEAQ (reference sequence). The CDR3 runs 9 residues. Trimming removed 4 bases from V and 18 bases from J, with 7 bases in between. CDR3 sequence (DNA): TGTGCCAGCAGCTCCACCCGCCACTTT. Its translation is CASSSTRHF.

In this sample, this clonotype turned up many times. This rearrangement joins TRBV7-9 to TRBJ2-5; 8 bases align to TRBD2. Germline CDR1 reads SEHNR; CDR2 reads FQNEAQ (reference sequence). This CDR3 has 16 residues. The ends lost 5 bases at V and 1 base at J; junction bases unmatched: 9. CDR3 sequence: CASSRHRGLGQETQYF. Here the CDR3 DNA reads TGTGCCAGCAGCCGCCACCGGGGACTAGGCCAAGAGACCCAGTACTTC.

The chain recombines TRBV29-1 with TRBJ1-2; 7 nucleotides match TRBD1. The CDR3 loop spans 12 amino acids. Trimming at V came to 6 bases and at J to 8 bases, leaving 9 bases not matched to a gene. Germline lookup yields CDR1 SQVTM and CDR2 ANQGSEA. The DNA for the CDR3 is TGCAGCGTCGTAACAGGGGCATTGGGCTACACCTTC. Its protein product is CSVVTGALGYTF.

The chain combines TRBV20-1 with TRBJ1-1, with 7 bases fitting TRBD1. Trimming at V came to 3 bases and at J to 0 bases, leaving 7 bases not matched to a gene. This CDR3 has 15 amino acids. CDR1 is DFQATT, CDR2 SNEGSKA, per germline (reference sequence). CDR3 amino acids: CSASRQGSLNTEAFF. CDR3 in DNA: TGCAGTGCTAGTCGACAGGGCAGCCTGAACACTGAAGCTTTCTTT.

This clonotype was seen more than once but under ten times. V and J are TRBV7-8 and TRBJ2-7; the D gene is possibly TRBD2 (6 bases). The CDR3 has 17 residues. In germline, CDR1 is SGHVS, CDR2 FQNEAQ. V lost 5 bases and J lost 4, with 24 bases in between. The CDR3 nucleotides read TGTGCCAGCAGCGCGGGTCGGACTATCTCCCTTTTGTACGAGCAGTACTTC. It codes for CASSAGRTISLLYEQYF.

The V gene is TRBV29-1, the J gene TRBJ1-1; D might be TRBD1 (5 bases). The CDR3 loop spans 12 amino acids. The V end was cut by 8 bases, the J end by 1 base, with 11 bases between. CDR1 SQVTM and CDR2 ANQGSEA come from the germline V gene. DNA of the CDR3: TGCAGCCATAGGACACCGAACACTGAAGCTTTCTTT. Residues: CSHRTPNTEAFF.

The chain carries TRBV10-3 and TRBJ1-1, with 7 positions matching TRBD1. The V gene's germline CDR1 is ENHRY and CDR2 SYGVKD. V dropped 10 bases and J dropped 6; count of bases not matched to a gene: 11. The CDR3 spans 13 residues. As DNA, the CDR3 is TGTGCCAGTAAGCTATTACAGGGGTCTGAAGCTTTCTTT. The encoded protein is CASKLLQGSEAFF.